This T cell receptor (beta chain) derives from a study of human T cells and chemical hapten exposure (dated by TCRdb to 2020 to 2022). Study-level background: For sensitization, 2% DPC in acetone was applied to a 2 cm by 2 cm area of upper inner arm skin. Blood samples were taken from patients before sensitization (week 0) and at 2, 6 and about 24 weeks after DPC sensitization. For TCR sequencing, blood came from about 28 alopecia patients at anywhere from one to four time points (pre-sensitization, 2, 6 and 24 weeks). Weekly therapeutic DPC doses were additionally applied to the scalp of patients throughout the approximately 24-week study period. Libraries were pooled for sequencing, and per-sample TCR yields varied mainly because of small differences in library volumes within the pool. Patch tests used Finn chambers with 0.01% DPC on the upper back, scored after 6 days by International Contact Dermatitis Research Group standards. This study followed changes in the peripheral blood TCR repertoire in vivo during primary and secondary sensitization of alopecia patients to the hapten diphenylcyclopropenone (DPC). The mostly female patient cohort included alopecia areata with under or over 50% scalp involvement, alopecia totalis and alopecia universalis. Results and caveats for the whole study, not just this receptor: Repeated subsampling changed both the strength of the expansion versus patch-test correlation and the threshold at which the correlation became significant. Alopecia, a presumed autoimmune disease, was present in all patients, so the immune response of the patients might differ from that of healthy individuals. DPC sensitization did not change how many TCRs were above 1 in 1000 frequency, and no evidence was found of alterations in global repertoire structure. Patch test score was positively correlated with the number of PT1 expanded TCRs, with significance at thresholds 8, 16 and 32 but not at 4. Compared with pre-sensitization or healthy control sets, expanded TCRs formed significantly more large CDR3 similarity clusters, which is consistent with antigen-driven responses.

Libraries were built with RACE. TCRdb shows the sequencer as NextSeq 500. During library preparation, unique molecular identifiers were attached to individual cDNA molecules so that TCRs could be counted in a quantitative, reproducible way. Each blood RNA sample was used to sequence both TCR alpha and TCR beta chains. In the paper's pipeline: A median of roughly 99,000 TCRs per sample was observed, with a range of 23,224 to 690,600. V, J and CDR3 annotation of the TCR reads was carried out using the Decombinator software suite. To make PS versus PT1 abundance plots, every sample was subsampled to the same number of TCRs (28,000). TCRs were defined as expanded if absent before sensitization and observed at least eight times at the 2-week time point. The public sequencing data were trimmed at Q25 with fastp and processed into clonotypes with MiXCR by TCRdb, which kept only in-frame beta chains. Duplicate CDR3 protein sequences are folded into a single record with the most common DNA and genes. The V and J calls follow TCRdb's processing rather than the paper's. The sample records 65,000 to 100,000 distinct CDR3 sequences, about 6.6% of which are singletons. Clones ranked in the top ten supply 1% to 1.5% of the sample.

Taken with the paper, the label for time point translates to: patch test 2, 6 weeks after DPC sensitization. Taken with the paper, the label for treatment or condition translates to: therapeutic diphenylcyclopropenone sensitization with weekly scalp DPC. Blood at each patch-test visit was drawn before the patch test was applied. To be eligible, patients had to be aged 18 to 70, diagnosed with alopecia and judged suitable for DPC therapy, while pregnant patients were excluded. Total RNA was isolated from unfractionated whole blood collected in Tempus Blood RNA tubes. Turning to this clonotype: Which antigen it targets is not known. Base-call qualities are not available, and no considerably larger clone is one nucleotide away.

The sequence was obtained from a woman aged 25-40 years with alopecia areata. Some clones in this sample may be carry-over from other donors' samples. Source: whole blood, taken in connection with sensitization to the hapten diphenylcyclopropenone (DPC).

The CDR3 reads as follows: CASSLTDYLAGANVLTF. The nucleotide sequence reads TGTGCCAGCAGCTTGACAGATTACCTGGCTGGGGCCAACGTCCTGACTTTC. The rearrangement combines TRBV7-8 with TRBJ2-6, and perhaps TRBD1 as D gene, on 5 matching bases. Including the terminal cysteine and phenylalanine, the CDR3 comprises 17 residues. The only DNA kept is the CDR3, 51 bases in frame from the first base. V lost 3 bases and J lost 2 bases; the stretch between them is 14 bases long. For CDR1 and CDR2, the germline V gene lists SGHVS and FQNEAQ.